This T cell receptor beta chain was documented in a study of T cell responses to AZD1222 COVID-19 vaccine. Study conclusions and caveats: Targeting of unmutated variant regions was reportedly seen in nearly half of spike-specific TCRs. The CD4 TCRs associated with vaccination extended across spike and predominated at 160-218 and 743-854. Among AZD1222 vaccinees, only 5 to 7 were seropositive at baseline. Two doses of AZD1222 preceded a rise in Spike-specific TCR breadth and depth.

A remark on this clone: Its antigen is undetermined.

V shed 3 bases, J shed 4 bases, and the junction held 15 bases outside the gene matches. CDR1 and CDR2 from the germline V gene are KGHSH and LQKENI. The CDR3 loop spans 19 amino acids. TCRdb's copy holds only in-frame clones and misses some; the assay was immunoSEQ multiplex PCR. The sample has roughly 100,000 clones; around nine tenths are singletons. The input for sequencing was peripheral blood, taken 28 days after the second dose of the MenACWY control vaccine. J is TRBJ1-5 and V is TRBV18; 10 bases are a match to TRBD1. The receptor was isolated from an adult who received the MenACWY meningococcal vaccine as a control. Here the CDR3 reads CASSPTHSSGTGANQPQHF. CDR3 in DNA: TGTGCCAGCTCACCTACACACTCCTCGGGGACAGGGGCAAATCAGCCCCAGCATTTT.